This record covers a single T cell receptor (beta chain). Its cognate antigen has yet to be identified. Base-call qualities are not available, and no considerably larger clone is one nucleotide away. This sample is drawn from a study of cytomegalovirus exposure and HLA in healthy donors (dated by TCRdb to 2016 to 2017). Describing the broader study: According to a later analysis, the roughly 120 validation repertoires were produced on the same platform as the approximately 600 repertoires of the first cohort. To predict cytomegalovirus infection status, the study combined high-throughput TCR immunosequencing, statistical association of individual TCRs with disease status, and machine learning. Along with the approximately 700-subject first cohort, a separate validation cohort of over a hundred different subjects was used. The aim of the study was to test whether cataloging public T cell receptors could identify signatures of past pathogen exposure.

Results the study describes overall, beyond this receptor: A few of the identified cytomegalovirus-associated TCR beta chains were confirmed in vitro to be specific for cytomegalovirus antigens. Most TCR sequences were seen in very few donors, while some public TCRs were found in many individuals. In both the original and validation cohorts, the classifier was reported to diagnose cytomegalovirus status with high specificity and sensitivity. The validation cohort had no HLA typing available for a later analysis, so co-occurrence within that cohort was assessed over all 120 or so repertoires. It was suggested by the authors that the approach could potentially be generalized to other disease states and immunological phenotypes. Of the cluster scores, approximately 95% were above 0 in a later analysis, which found that TCRs clustered in the first cohort also tended to co-occur in the roughly 130 validation repertoires. A total of roughly 160 TCR beta chains were listed by the study as associated with cytomegalovirus.

The library was built by means of the immunoSEQ multiplex PCR assay. The original pipeline was this. A statistical classification framework was built for diagnosing cytomegalovirus status from the catalog of TCR beta chain sequences. As stored in TCRdb, this immuneACCESS dataset retains in-frame rearrangements with V and J assigned. A fraction of the clones does not appear; measured against another copy, unresolved V genes explain less than half of the discrepancy, and the remainder lacks a known reason. For V, J and clone size, that table is used; D and trimming come from the DNA. The sample profile shows about 160,000 clones; about 90% of them were found once. The leading ten clones occupy about 5.8% of the sample. Donors formed part of the validation cohort, which comprised 120 subjects and was distinct from the first cohort of 690 or so subjects. The germline V gene specifies SGHRS as CDR1 and YFSETQ as CDR2. The cysteine opens and the phenylalanine closes a CDR3 of 14 amino acids. The DNA shown is the 42-base CDR3, in frame from base 1. V lost 4 bases and J lost 10 bases; the stretch between them is 17 bases long.

The sequence derives from a woman in her 30s in good health and CMV-seronegative. Sequencing was performed on PBMCs. The V and J segments used are TRBV5-1 and TRBJ1-4; no D gene can be assigned with confidence. The DNA is as follows: TGCGCCAGCAGCCAGGACCGGCGTTCGGGAAAACTGTTTTTT. It codes for CASSQDRRSGKLFF.